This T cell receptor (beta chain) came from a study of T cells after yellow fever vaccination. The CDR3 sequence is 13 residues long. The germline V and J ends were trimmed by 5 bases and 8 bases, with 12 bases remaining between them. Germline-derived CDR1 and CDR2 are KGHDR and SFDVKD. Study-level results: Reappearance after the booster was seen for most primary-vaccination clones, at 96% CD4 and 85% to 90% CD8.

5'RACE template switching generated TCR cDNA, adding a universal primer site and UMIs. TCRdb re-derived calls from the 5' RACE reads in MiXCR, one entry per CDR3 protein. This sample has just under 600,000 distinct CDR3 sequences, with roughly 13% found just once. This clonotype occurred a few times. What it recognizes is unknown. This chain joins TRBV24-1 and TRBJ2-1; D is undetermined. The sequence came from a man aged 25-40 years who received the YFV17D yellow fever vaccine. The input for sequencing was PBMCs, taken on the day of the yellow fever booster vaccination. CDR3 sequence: CATSGRGADEQFF. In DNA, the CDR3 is TGTGCCACCAGTGGACGAGGTGCCGATGAGCAGTTCTTC.